The entry below gives a single T cell receptor (beta chain) sequence along with its context. Investigators sorted PBMCs to obtain both CD4+ and CD8+ T cells. Trimming took 0 bases from V and 4 from J, leaving 18 bases between them. The CDR3 is 16 amino acids. Germline V lookup: CDR1 GTSNPN, CDR2 SVGIG (reference sequence). The entry originates in a study of CD8+ T cells in alopecia areata. The authors extracted RNA and reverse transcribed it into cDNA as the sequencing template. The protocol was immunoSEQ multiplex PCR, while the TCRdb copy is restricted to in-frame clones and leaves out a portion. Of under 250,000 clones listed, 57% are singletons.

This clonotype was sampled from a human donor with alopecia areata. The material was CD4+ T cells sorted from blood, obtained at week 0. The gene calls are TRBV30 and TRBJ1-1; possible D gene TRBD1, 6 bases. The CDR3 region is CAWSVLGGHGGTEAFF. The CDR3 DNA reads TGTGCCTGGAGTGTACTTGGGGGGCACGGAGGCACTGAAGCTTTCTTT.